These 18 T cell receptor beta chains were sequenced from one sample in a study of CD8 T cells in ankylosing spondylitis. In TCRdb, the 5' RACE reads were re-called with MiXCR into one record per CDR3 protein. The sample has about 220,000 distinct CDR3 sequences, over 9.5% seen once. Sequencing was carried out using blood, either unsorted or a sorted T cell fraction (not recorded which). These receptors were collected from a male donor with ankylosing spondylitis or in good health (not recorded which).

This clonotype has just a few counts. The chain has TRBV7-2 and TRBJ2-1, with D perhaps TRBD2 (5 bases). Germline loops: CDR1 SGHTA, CDR2 FQGNSA. There are 13 residues in the CDR3. The V end was cut by 1 base, the J end by 8 bases, with 9 bases between. CDR3 in amino acids: CASSLVGVDEQFF. In nucleotides, the CDR3 is TGTGCCAGCAGCTTAGTCGGGGTGGATGAGCAGTTCTTC. Variable domain in full (rest from reference TRBV7-2 and TRBJ2-1): GAGVSQSPSNKVTEKGKDVELRCDPISGHTALYWYRQSLGQGLEFLIYFQGNSAPDKSGLPSDRFSAERTGGSVSTLTIQRTQQEDSAVYLCASSLVGVDEQFFGPGTRLTVL.

The table lists this clonotype with many counts. V usage is TRBV7-3 and J usage is TRBJ2-2, with 8 bases matching TRBD1. The germline V gene encodes CDR1 SGHTA and CDR2 FQGTGA. This CDR3 region has 14 residues. Unmatched junction bases numbered 6, after V lost 5 bases and J lost 7 bases. The chain's CDR3 is CASSVTGDVGELFF. The CDR3, as DNA: TGTGCCAGCAGCGTGACAGGGGATGTCGGGGAGCTGTTTTTT.

This clonotype showed up many times. The chain employs TRBV20-1 and TRBJ1-6; 11 positions agree with TRBD1. Germline trimming cut 0 bases from V and 0 bases from J; bases unmatched to any gene: 7. This CDR3 has 19 amino acids. Germline V lookup: CDR1 DFQATT, CDR2 SNEGSKA (reference sequence). CDR3 sequence: CSAREWGQGDYSYNSPLHF. The CDR3 coding sequence is TGCAGTGCTAGAGAGTGGGGACAGGGGGACTACTCCTATAATTCACCCCTCCACTTT.

Ten or more counts support this clonotype. V usage is TRBV20-1 and J usage is TRBJ1-1; 8 nucleotides align to TRBD1. The CDR3 extends over 14 amino acids. Germline CDR1 is DFQATT and CDR2 is SNEGSKA (reference sequence). J was trimmed by 4 bases and V by 5 bases; bases with no gene match: 9. The CDR3, as DNA: TGCAGTGCTTCCCATCACAGGGGGGGCACTGAAGCTTTCTTT. Its translation is CSASHHRGGTEAFF.

As for this clonotype: A clone one base away is much larger, so this may be a read error. The chain couples TRBV7-7 to TRBJ2-5, with D perhaps matching TRBD2 (6 bases). Germline V gene lookup returns CDR1 SSHAT and CDR2 FNYEAQ (reference sequence). The CDR3 has 14 residues. In DNA, the CDR3 is TGTGCTAGCAGCTTAGATCCTAGCGTGGAGACCCGGTACTTC. Its translation is CASSLDPSVETRYF.

This clonotype was seen ten or more times. This sequence joins TRBV7-9 and TRBJ1-1; tentative D call: TRBD1 (5 bases). V was cut by 9 bases and J by 4 bases, with 15 bases left in between. From germline, CDR1 is SEHNR and CDR2 FQNEAQ (reference sequence). This CDR3 has 13 residues. This CDR3 reads CASHQQGGTEAFF. The CDR3 DNA sequence: TGTGCCAGTCATCAGCAGGGCGGCACTGAAGCTTTCTTT. Complete variable domain (other parts from reference TRBV7-9 and TRBJ1-1): DTGVSQNPRHKITKRGQNVTFRCDPISEHNRLYWYRQTLGQGPEFLTYFQNEAQLEKSRLLSDRFSAERPKGSFSTLEIQRTEQGDSAMYLCASHQQGGTEAFFGQGTRLTVV.

The chain employs TRBV10-3 and TRBJ2-5, with 9 bases lining up with TRBD1. The CDR3 runs to 15 residues. With 2 bases clipped from V and 2 bases from J, the junction kept 3 bases outside the gene matches. From germline, CDR1 is ENHRY and CDR2 SYGVKD. CDR3 in DNA: TGTGCCATCAGTGAGGGACAGGGGCGGCAAGAGACCCAGTACTTC. This codes for CAISEGQGRQETQYF.

This clonotype was seen many times. J is TRBJ2-5 and V is TRBV3-1; a weak D match, TRBD2 (6 bases). This CDR3 contains 14 residues. Germline V gene data show CDR1 as LGHDT and CDR2 as YNNKEL (reference sequence). Trimming stripped 2 bases from V and 5 bases from J, with 12 bases between. CDR3 nucleotide sequence: TGTGCCAGCAGCCAATCTGGGGGAGGTGAGACCCAGTACTTC. Protein product: CASSQSGGGETQYF.

This clonotype occurred many times. The gene calls are TRBV24-1 and TRBJ2-3; tentative D call: TRBD1 (5 bases). Trimming pared 5 bases from V and 6 bases from J, leaving 17 bases between. CDR3 size: 15 residues. Germline CDR1 reads KGHDR; CDR2 reads SFDVKD. The CDR3 sequence: CATSAQDTRRDTQYF. CDR3 sequence (DNA): TGTGCCACCAGTGCCCAGGACACAAGAAGGGATACGCAGTATTTT.

This clonotype came up many times. The chain employs TRBV5-1 and TRBJ1-1; maybe TRBD1 (5 bases). The CDR3 length is 17 residues. V was shortened by 4 bases and J by 6 bases, with 25 bases between the two germline ends. Germline loops: CDR1 SGHRS, CDR2 YFSETQ. CDR3: CASSRISGPAQAAEAFF. The CDR3 DNA reads as TGCGCCAGCAGCCGAATTTCTGGGCCGGCACAGGCGGCTGAAGCTTTCTTT.

This clonotype was seen more than once but under ten times. J is TRBJ2-1 and V is TRBV21-1; the DNA was not compared with TRBD2, the D call given in the table. TRBV21-1 is a listed pseudogene. The CDR3 runs 16 residues. The DNA for the CDR3 is TGTGCCAGCAGCGCTCCATCGGGACTCCCCAGAAATGAGCAGTTCTTC. This translates into CASSAPSGLPRNEQFF.

This clonotype occurred many times. The chain employs TRBV5-1 and TRBJ2-2, with D hard to call. The germline gives CDR1 SGHRS, CDR2 YFSETQ. This CDR3 contains 14 residues. Trimming cost V 2 bases and J 4 bases, with 9 bases left between them. The CDR3 reads CASSFGVRTGELFF. CDR3 coding DNA: TGCGCCAGCAGCTTTGGGGTGCGCACCGGGGAGCTGTTTTTT. Based on the CDR3 plus reference TRBV5-1 and TRBJ2-2, the full variable domain is KAGVTQTPRYLIKTRGQQVTLSCSPISGHRSVSWYQQTPGQGLQFLFEYFSETQRNKGNFPGRFSGRQFSNSRSEMNVSTLELGDSALYLCASSFGVRTGELFFGEGSRLTVL.

In this sample, this clonotype turned up many times. V and J are TRBV6-5 and TRBJ2-7, with D maybe TRBD2 (7 bases). Deletions cut 8 bases from V and 4 bases from J, with 12 bases between. The CDR3 is 12 residues long. Germline CDR1 and CDR2: MNHEY and SVGAGI. The CDR3 loop reads CASRGARYEQYF. CDR3 DNA sequence: TGTGCCAGCCGGGGGGCGCGTTACGAGCAGTACTTC.

The chain couples TRBV20-1 to TRBJ2-3; tentatively, D is TRBD1 (5 bases). This CDR3 comprises 12 residues. CDR1 and CDR2 from the germline V gene are DFQATT and SNEGSKA (reference sequence). Trimming removed 3 bases from V and 2 bases from J, with 6 bases in between. The CDR3 sequence is CSARDNTDTQYF. The CDR3 nucleotides are TGCAGTGCTAGGGACAACACAGATACGCAGTATTTT.

This clonotype was recorded a few times. This sequence joins TRBV18 and TRBJ2-5, with D possibly matching TRBD1 (6 bases). In germline, CDR1 is KGHSH, CDR2 LQKENI. V shed 4 bases and J shed 5 bases, with 17 bases lying between them. The CDR3 covers 15 residues. CDR3 coding DNA: TGTGCCAGCTCACTTCGACAGGATCTGGGGGAGACCCAGTACTTC. Its protein is CASSLRQDLGETQYF. Filled out from reference TRBV18 and TRBJ2-5, the complete variable domain reads NAGVMQNPRHLVRRRGQEARLRCSPMKGHSHVYWYRQLPEEGLKFMVYLQKENIIDESGMPKERFSAEFPKEGPSILRIQQVVRGDSAAYFCASSLRQDLGETQYFGPGTRLLVL.

This chain joins TRBV15 and TRBJ2-7, with D unresolved. V lost 2 bases and J 5 bases, leaving 19 bases between the germline ends. The CDR3 length is 16 residues. CDR1 LNHNV and CDR2 YYDKDF come from the germline V gene (reference sequence). CDR3 DNA: TGTGCCACCAGCAGACGGCGCAGCTCCGGAGTCAACGAGCAGTACTTC. Its protein product is CATSRRRSSGVNEQYF.

The sample holds many counts of this clonotype. J is TRBJ2-3 and V is TRBV20-1; a possible D gene is TRBD1 (6 bases). The CDR3 consists of 15 residues. The V end was cut by 0 bases, the J end by 0 bases, with 10 bases between. Looked up from germline, CDR1 is DFQATT and CDR2 is SNEGSKA (reference sequence). CDR3 in amino acids: CSARDVTGSTDTQYF. The CDR3 DNA sequence: TGCAGTGCTAGAGACGTCACAGGGAGCACAGATACGCAGTATTTT.

The chain joins TRBV27 to TRBJ1-1; 9 bases agree with TRBD1. CDR1 MNHEY and CDR2 SMNVEV come from the germline V gene (reference sequence). This CDR3 is 14 amino acids long. The junction had 5 bases not matched to a gene; V was cut back by 4 bases and J by 5 bases. The CDR3 sequence is CASSWDRVGTEAFF. CDR3 coding DNA: TGTGCCAGCAGTTGGGACAGGGTTGGAACTGAAGCTTTCTTT.